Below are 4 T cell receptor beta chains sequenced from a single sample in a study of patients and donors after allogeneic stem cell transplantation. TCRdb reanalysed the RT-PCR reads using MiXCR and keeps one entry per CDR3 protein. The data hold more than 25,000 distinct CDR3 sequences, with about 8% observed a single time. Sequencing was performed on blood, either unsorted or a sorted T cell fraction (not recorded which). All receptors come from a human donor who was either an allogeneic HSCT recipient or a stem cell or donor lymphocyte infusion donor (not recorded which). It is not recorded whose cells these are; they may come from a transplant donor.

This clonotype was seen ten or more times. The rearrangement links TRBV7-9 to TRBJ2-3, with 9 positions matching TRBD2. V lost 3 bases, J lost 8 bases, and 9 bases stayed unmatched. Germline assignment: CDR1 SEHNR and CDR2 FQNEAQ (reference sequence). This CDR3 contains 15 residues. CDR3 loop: CASSFGGGRAVTQYF. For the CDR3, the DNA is TGTGCCAGCAGCTTTGGAGGCGGGAGGGCCGTTACGCAGTATTTT. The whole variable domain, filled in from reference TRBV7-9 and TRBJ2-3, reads DTGVSQNPRHKITKRGQNVTFRCDPISEHNRLYWYRQTLGQGPEFLTYFQNEAQLEKSRLLSDRFSAERPKGSFSTLEIQRTEQGDSAMYLCASSFGGGRAVTQYFGPGTRLTVL.

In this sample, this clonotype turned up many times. The CDR3 DNA is TGCAGTGCTCCGCCCTCCCTTGGGGGCGGCACAGATACGCAGTATTTT. This translates into CSAPPSLGGGTDTQYF. V is TRBV20-1 and J is TRBJ2-3; possibly TRBD1 for D (6 bases). The CDR3 is 16 residues long. Trimming removed 5 bases at V and 1 base at J, with 19 bases between. The germline CDR1 and CDR2 sequences are DFQATT and SNEGSKA (reference sequence).

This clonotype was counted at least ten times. The CDR3 nucleotides read TGTGCCAGCAGTTTGGGACTTTTACAGGGGGCTGGTACTTTCTTT. This sequence encodes CASSLGLLQGAGTFF. The V gene is TRBV12-3 or TRBV12-4, the J gene TRBJ1-1; 9 bases agree with TRBD1. V gave up 3 bases and J gave up 12 bases; unmatched junction bases: 14. The CDR3 spans 15 residues.

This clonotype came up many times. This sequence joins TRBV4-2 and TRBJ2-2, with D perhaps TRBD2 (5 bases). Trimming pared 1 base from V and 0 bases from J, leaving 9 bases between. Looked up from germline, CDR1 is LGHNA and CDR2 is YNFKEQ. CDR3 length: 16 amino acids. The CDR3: CASSQVGSANTGELFF. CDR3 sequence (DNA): TGTGCCAGCAGCCAAGTAGGGAGTGCGAACACCGGGGAGCTGTTTTTT.